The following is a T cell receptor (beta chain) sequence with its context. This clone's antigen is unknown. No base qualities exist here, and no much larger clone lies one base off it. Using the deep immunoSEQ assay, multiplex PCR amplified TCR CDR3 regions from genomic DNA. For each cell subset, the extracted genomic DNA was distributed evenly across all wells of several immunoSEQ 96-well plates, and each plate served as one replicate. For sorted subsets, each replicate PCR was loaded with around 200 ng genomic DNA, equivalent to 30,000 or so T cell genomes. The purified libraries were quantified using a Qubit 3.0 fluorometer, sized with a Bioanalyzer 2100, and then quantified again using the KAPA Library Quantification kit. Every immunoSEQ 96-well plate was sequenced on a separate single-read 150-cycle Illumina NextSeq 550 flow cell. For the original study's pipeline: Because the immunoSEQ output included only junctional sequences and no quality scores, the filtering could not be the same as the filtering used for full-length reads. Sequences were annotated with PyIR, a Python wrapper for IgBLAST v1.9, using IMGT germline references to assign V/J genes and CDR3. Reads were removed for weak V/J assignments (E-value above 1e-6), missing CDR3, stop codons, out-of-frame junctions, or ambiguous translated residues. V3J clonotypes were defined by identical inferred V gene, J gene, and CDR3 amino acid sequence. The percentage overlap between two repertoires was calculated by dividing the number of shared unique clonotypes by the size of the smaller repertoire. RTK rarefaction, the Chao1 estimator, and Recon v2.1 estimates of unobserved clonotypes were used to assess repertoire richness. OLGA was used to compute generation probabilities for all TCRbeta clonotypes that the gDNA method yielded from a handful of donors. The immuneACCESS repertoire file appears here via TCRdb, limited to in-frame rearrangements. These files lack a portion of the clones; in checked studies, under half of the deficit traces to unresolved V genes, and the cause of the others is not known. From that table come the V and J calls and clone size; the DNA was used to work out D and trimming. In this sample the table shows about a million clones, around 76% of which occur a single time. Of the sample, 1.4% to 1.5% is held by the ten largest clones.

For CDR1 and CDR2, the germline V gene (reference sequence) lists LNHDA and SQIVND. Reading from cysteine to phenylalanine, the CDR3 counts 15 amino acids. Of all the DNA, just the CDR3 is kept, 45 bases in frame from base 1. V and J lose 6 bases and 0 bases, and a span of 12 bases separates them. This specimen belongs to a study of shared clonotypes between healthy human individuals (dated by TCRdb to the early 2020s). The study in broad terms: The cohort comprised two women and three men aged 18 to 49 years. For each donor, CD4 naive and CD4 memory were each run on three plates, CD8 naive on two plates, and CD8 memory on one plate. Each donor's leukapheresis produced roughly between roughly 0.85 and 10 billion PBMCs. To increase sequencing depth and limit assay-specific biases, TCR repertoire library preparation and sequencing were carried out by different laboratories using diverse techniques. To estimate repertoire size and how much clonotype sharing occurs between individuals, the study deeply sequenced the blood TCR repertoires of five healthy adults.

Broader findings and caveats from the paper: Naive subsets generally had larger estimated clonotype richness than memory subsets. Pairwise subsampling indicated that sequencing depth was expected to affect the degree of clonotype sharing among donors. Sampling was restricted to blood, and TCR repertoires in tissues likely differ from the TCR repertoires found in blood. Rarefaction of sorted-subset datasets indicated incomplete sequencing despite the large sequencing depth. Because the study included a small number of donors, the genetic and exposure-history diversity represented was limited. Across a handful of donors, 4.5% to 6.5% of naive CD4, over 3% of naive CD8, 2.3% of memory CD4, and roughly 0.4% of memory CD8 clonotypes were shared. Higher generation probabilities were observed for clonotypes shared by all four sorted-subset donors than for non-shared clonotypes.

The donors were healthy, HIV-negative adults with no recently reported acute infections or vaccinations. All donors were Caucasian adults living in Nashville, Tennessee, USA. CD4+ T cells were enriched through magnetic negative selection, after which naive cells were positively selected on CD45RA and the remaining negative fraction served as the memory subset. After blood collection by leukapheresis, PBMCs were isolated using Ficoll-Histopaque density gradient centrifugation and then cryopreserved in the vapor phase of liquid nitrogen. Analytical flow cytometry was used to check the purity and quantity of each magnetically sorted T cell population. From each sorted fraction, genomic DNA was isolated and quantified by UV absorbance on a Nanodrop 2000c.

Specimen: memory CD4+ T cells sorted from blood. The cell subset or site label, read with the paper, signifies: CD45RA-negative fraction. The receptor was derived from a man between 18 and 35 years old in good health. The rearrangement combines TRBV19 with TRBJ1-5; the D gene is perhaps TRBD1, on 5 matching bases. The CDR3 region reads CASSGGRLSNQPQHF. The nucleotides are TGTGCCAGTAGCGGGGGACGGCTTAGCAATCAGCCCCAGCATTTT.